This passage covers 15 T cell receptor beta chains from one sample sequenced in a study of a mutant IDH1 vaccine in newly diagnosed glioma. Measured with immunoSEQ multiplex PCR; TCRdb has only the in-frame clones, and not every one. Of tens of thousands of clones in the sample, about 83% were seen once. As to time point: baseline, week 1 (first vaccination visit). Treatment described: pre-vaccination baseline after standard-of-care therapy. Sequencing used PBMCs, obtained from a glioma patient treated with radiotherapy, temozolomide or both. The source is a woman between 50 and 59 years old with glioma.

The chain is built from TRBV19 and TRBJ1-1, with D unresolved. V lost 2 bases and J lost 4, with 14 bases in between. CDR3 length equals 15 residues. Germline V lookup: CDR1 LNHDA, CDR2 SQIVND (reference sequence). As DNA, the CDR3 is TGTGCCAGTAGTATACCGCGGGGTGGAGTCACTGAAGCTTTCTTT. This sequence encodes CASSIPRGGVTEAFF.

J is TRBJ1-2 and V is TRBV7-9; no clear D gene. CDR1 is SEHNR and CDR2 is FQNEAQ in the germline V gene (reference sequence). Trimming took off 5 bases at V and 6 bases at J, with 13 bases between the two ends. This CDR3 comprises 13 residues. The CDR3 DNA follows: TGTGCCAGCAGCCTGGCTGTTTCGGATGGCTACACCTTC. Translated, it gives CASSLAVSDGYTF.

The chain has TRBV4-1 and TRBJ2-2, with 8 bases aligning to TRBD1. With 5 bases clipped from V and 6 bases from J, the junction kept 14 bases outside the gene matches. This CDR3 comprises 17 residues. Germline CDR1 is MGHRA and CDR2 is YSYEKL. The CDR3 region has the DNA TGCGCCAGCAGCGATCGATCTCAGGGGGCGCGGGCCGGGGAGCTGTTTTTT. It codes for CASSDRSQGARAGELFF.

The chain couples TRBV30 to TRBJ1-2; 10 bases fit TRBD1. The CDR3 spans 16 residues. The V segment lost 2 bases and the J segment 0 bases; nucleotides outside the gene matches: 6. Per germline, CDR1 GTSNPN and CDR2 SVGIG (reference sequence). CDR3 DNA: TGTGCCTGGAGTTCCGGGACAGGGGTCGCTAACTATGGCTACACCTTC. It specifies CAWSSGTGVANYGYTF.

This clone was detected once. The V and J genes are TRBV4-2 and TRBJ1-4, with D tentatively TRBD1 (6 bases). The V gene lost 2 bases and the J gene lost 5 bases, with 18 bases spanning the gap. Germline V gene sequence: CDR1 LGHNA, CDR2 YNFKEQ. The CDR3 totals 17 residues. The CDR3 region is CASSQTSRGAWNEKLFF. The CDR3 region has the DNA TGTGCCAGCAGCCAAACTTCGAGGGGGGCCTGGAATGAAAAACTGTTTTTT.

CDR3 loop: CASGRTGGVEQYF. The CDR3 DNA is TGTGCCAGCGGTAGGACAGGGGGCGTCGAGCAGTACTTC. V and J are TRBV6-1 and TRBJ2-7, with 11 bases fitting TRBD1. Germline CDR1 MNHNS, CDR2 SASEGT. V shed 8 bases and J 6 bases; nucleotides not matched to a gene: 6. The CDR3 length is 13 residues.

The chain couples TRBV28 to TRBJ1-5; 8 bases are shared with TRBD1. J gave up 7 bases and V 6 bases, and 8 bases lay outside the gene matches. The germline V gene has CDR1 MDHEN and CDR2 SYDVKM. The CDR3 contains 14 residues. CDR3 in DNA: TGTGCCAGCAGGGTGCCAGGGGGCGAACAGCCCCAGCATTTT. Translation: CASRVPGGEQPQHF.

This clone was counted once. DNA for the CDR3: TGTGCCAGCAGCGAGGGACAGGGGGCCGTTGGGGCCAACGTCCTGACTTTC. Its translation is CASSEGQGAVGANVLTF. The chain uses TRBV5-4 and TRBJ2-6; 12 bases map to TRBD1. This CDR3 contains 17 residues. Trimming cost V 4 bases and J 3 bases; bases outside gene matches: 5. Germline CDR1 is SGHNT and CDR2 is YYREEE (reference sequence).

The chain employs TRBV5-6 and TRBJ2-7, with 10 bases that match TRBD1. After removal of 3 bases from V and 6 bases from J, the junction contained 9 bases not matched to a gene. Germline-derived CDR1 and CDR2 are SGHDT and YYEEEE. CDR3 size: 15 residues. CDR3: CASSWGTGEVREQYF. In DNA, the CDR3 is TGTGCCAGCAGCTGGGGGACAGGGGAGGTTCGCGAGCAGTACTTC.

This clone was counted a few times. CDR3 in DNA: TGTGCCAGCAGCTTGGGGGAAAACACCATATATTTT. Its translation: CASSLGENTIYF. V is TRBV5-6 and J is TRBJ1-3; unclear D gene. CDR3 size: 12 residues. Trimming stripped 0 bases from V and 6 bases from J, with 4 bases between. Germline CDR1 and CDR2: SGHDT and YYEEEE. Combining the CDR3 with reference TRBV5-6 and TRBJ1-3 gives the whole variable domain DAGVTQSPTHLIKTRGQQVTLRCSPKSGHDTVSWYQQALGQGPQFIFQYYEEEERQRGNFPDRFSGHQFPNYSSELNVNALLLGDSALYLCASSLGENTIYFGEGSWLTVV.

As to this clone: The sample contains more than one DNA sequence encoding this CDR3. The V call is TRBV18, the J call TRBJ2-7, with a weak D call TRBD1 (6 bases). V was pared by 4 bases and J by 0 bases, with 7 bases between. Germline values: CDR1 KGHSH, CDR2 LQKENI. This CDR3 has 13 amino acids. This chain's CDR3 is CASSRTDSYEQYF. Here the CDR3 DNA reads TGTGCCAGCTCACGGACAGACTCCTACGAGCAGTACTTC.

The chain employs TRBV5-8 and TRBJ1-5; TRBD1 aligns across 7 bases. The CDR3 consists of 14 residues. Trimming cost V 6 bases and J 4 bases; bases outside gene matches: 7. Germline V gene data show CDR1 as SGHTS and CDR2 as YDEGEE. The CDR3 loop is CASTPGQPNQPQHF. The CDR3 DNA reads as TGTGCCAGCACCCCGGGACAGCCTAATCAGCCCCAGCATTTT.

The CDR3, as DNA: TGTGCCAGCAGCTTAGAAACATCCTCAGGGGAGACCCAGTACTTC. It yields the protein CASSLETSSGETQYF. V gene TRBV7-8 combines with J gene TRBJ2-5; D might be TRBD1 (5 bases). Trimming left V 1 base short and J 5 bases short, with 14 bases between. Per the germline V gene, CDR1 is SGHVS and CDR2 is FQNEAQ. The CDR3 has 15 residues.

This clone was seen a single time. The rearrangement uses TRBV6-5 and TRBJ1-2; D is possibly TRBD1 (5 bases). The germline V gene encodes CDR1 MNHEY and CDR2 SVGAGI. Trimming took off 3 bases at V and 8 bases at J, with 16 bases between the two ends. The CDR3 totals 14 residues. CDR3 in DNA: TGTGCCAGCAGTTATTCCGGGACCGCCGTGGGCTACACCTTC. Its protein is CASSYSGTAVGYTF.

The chain has TRBV7-2 and TRBJ2-5; D unresolved. The germline CDR1 and CDR2 sequences are SGHTA and FQGNSA. The CDR3 contains 13 residues. Between the trimmed V and J ends, which lost 5 bases and 5 bases, there was a span of 12 bases. The CDR3 coding sequence is TGTGCCAGCAGCCGAGCCCTTCCCGAGACCCAGTACTTC. It codes for CASSRALPETQYF.